The rows below give T cell receptor beta chains drawn from one sample of a study of response to subunit inactivated influenza vaccine. TCRdb ran MiXCR on the RT-PCR reads and lists one entry per CDR3 protein. The sample has hundreds of thousands of distinct CDR3 sequences; approximately 14% are singletons. The specimen comprised PBMCs from blood, sampled 14 to 15 days before vaccination. The receptors originated from a man over 45 who received an inactivated influenza vaccine. Both conserved end residues are part of each CDR3. The order of the fields is clone size, J gene, D gene, V gene, CDR3 protein, CDR3 DNA. The D gene is left open where the match is weak. Expanded clones get a size class; other rows say once, few or many, or leave the size out.

abundance: many; j_gene: TRBJ2-5; d_gene: -; v_gene: TRBV6-2/TRBV6-3; CDR3aa: CASSPAEETQYF; CDR3nt: TGTGCCAGCAGTCCGGCCGAAGAGACCCAGTACTTC
abundance: few; j_gene: TRBJ1-2; d_gene: TRBD1; v_gene: TRBV7-9; CDR3aa: CASSVDRAFNYGYTF; CDR3nt: TGTGCCAGCAGCGTGGACAGGGCCTTTAACTATGGCTACACCTTC
abundance: few; j_gene: TRBJ2-3; d_gene: -; v_gene: TRBV7-2; CDR3aa: CASSSGYSGGTDTQYF; CDR3nt: TGTGCCAGCAGCTCCGGGTATTCCGGAGGCACAGATACGCAGTATTTT
abundance: -; j_gene: TRBJ2-4; d_gene: -; v_gene: TRBV4-2; CDR3aa: CAGSQDPGGGKNIQYF; CDR3nt: TGTGCCGGCAGCCAAGATCCAGGGGGAGGCAAAAACATTCAGTACTTC
abundance: few; j_gene: TRBJ2-7; d_gene: -; v_gene: TRBV19; CDR3aa: CASSEAYEQYF; CDR3nt: TGTGCCAGTAGTGAGGCCTACGAGCAGTACTTC
abundance: many; j_gene: TRBJ1-1; d_gene: TRBD1; v_gene: TRBV5-1; CDR3aa: CASSWTGEILNTEAFF; CDR3nt: TGCGCCAGCAGCTGGACAGGGGAGATACTGAACACTGAAGCTTTCTTT
abundance: -; j_gene: TRBJ2-7; d_gene: TRBD2; v_gene: TRBV12-3/TRBV12-4; CDR3aa: CASSHGAGVGYEQYF; CDR3nt: TGTGCCAGCAGCCATGGTGCGGGGGTAGGGTACGAGCAGTACTTC
abundance: few; j_gene: TRBJ2-1; d_gene: TRBD2; v_gene: TRBV6-5; CDR3aa: CASSYLAGETYNEQFF; CDR3nt: TGTGCCAGCAGTTACTTAGCGGGGGAGACCTACAATGAGCAGTTCTTC
abundance: -; j_gene: TRBJ1-1; d_gene: -; v_gene: TRBV25-1; CDR3aa: CASSTEGGRIAFF; CDR3nt: TGTGCCAGCAGTACGGAGGGGGGGCGGATAGCTTTCTTT
abundance: many; j_gene: TRBJ2-7; d_gene: -; v_gene: TRBV4-1; CDR3aa: CASSQETPGFLHEQYF; CDR3nt: TGCGCCAGCAGCCAAGAAACGCCGGGGTTTCTCCACGAGCAGTACTTC
abundance: few; j_gene: TRBJ2-4; d_gene: -; v_gene: TRBV20-1; CDR3aa: CSARLLAKNIQYF; CDR3nt: TGCAGTGCTAGGCTCCTAGCCAAAAACATTCAGTACTTC
abundance: many; j_gene: TRBJ2-7; d_gene: TRBD1; v_gene: TRBV27; CDR3aa: CASSLNPTGDEQYF; CDR3nt: TGTGCCAGCAGTCTTAATCCGACAGGGGACGAGCAGTACTTC
abundance: many; j_gene: TRBJ2-1; d_gene: TRBD2; v_gene: TRBV20-1; CDR3aa: CSGPKSGGNNEQFF; CDR3nt: TGCAGTGGTCCCAAGAGCGGGGGGAACAATGAGCAGTTCTTC
abundance: -; j_gene: TRBJ2-7; d_gene: -; v_gene: TRBV29-1; CDR3aa: CSVDAGQSYEQYF; CDR3nt: TGCAGCGTTGACGCAGGACAGTCCTACGAGCAGTACTTC
abundance: -; j_gene: TRBJ2-6; d_gene: TRBD1; v_gene: TRBV5-1; CDR3aa: CASSIQTGAGANVLTF; CDR3nt: TGCGCCAGCAGCATCCAGACAGGGGCTGGGGCCAACGTCCTGACTTTC
abundance: -; j_gene: TRBJ2-7; d_gene: TRBD1; v_gene: TRBV5-1; CDR3aa: CASSALRDSSRNEQYF; CDR3nt: TGCGCCAGCAGCGCTCTTCGGGACAGCTCTCGGAACGAGCAGTACTTC
abundance: few; j_gene: TRBJ1-2; d_gene: TRBD1; v_gene: TRBV5-1; CDR3aa: CASSLEGTGGNYGYTF; CDR3nt: TGCGCCAGCAGCTTGGAAGGGACAGGGGGTAACTATGGCTACACCTTC
abundance: -; j_gene: TRBJ2-7; d_gene: -; v_gene: TRBV6-5; CDR3aa: CASSYVRGGYEQYF; CDR3nt: TGTGCCAGCAGTTACGTGCGGGGAGGCTACGAGCAGTACTTC
abundance: few; j_gene: TRBJ1-1; d_gene: TRBD1; v_gene: TRBV27; CDR3aa: CASREQQGGGTEAFF; CDR3nt: TGTGCCAGCAGGGAGCAACAGGGGGGGGGCACTGAAGCTTTCTTT
abundance: many; j_gene: TRBJ2-1; d_gene: TRBD2; v_gene: TRBV20-1; CDR3aa: CSARAWTSQQFF; CDR3nt: TGCAGTGCTAGAGCGTGGACTAGCCAGCAGTTCTTC
abundance: many; j_gene: TRBJ2-7; d_gene: TRBD1; v_gene: TRBV20-1; CDR3aa: CSARDRPDRGTYEQYF; CDR3nt: TGCAGTGCTAGAGATAGACCCGACAGGGGGACCTACGAGCAGTACTTC
abundance: -; j_gene: TRBJ2-7; d_gene: -; v_gene: TRBV7-2; CDR3aa: CASSYDWGSSYEQYF; CDR3nt: TGTGCCAGCAGTTATGACTGGGGGAGCTCCTACGAGCAGTACTTC
abundance: few; j_gene: TRBJ2-1; d_gene: -; v_gene: TRBV4-1; CDR3aa: CASSQGGLSRNEQFF; CDR3nt: TGCGCCAGCAGCCAAGGGGGGCTATCAAGGAATGAGCAGTTCTTC
abundance: once; j_gene: TRBJ2-1; d_gene: -; v_gene: TRBV12-3/TRBV12-4; CDR3aa: CASSFREAPDEQFF; CDR3nt: TGTGCCAGCAGTTTTAGGGAAGCCCCGGATGAGCAGTTCTTC
abundance: -; j_gene: TRBJ2-5; d_gene: -; v_gene: TRBV15; CDR3aa: CATSREMRTNKETQYF; CDR3nt: TGTGCCACCAGCAGAGAAATGAGAACCAATAAAGAGACCCAGTACTTC
abundance: many; j_gene: TRBJ2-1; d_gene: -; v_gene: TRBV29-1; CDR3aa: CSVHLSGSYNEQFF; CDR3nt: TGCAGCGTACATCTTTCGGGCTCCTACAATGAGCAGTTCTTC
abundance: -; j_gene: TRBJ2-1; d_gene: TRBD2; v_gene: TRBV6-6; CDR3aa: CASSYSGRGEQFF; CDR3nt: TGTGCCAGCAGTTACTCGGGGAGGGGTGAGCAGTTCTTC
abundance: many; j_gene: TRBJ1-1; d_gene: -; v_gene: TRBV12-3/TRBV12-4; CDR3aa: CASSFHDSNTEAFF; CDR3nt: TGTGCCAGCAGTTTTCACGACTCGAACACTGAAGCTTTCTTT
abundance: -; j_gene: TRBJ2-1; d_gene: -; v_gene: TRBV7-8; CDR3aa: CASSYNRELPTNEQFF; CDR3nt: TGTGCCAGCAGCTACAACAGGGAGCTCCCTACCAATGAGCAGTTCTTC
abundance: few; j_gene: TRBJ2-3; d_gene: -; v_gene: TRBV2; CDR3aa: CASSERNSYTDTQYF; CDR3nt: TGTGCCAGCAGTGAAAGGAACAGTTACACAGATACGCAGTATTTT
abundance: -; j_gene: TRBJ2-3; d_gene: -; v_gene: TRBV10-3; CDR3aa: CANSLDSSTDTQYF; CDR3nt: TGTGCCAACAGTCTAGACAGTAGCACAGATACGCAGTATTTT
abundance: -; j_gene: TRBJ2-7; d_gene: -; v_gene: TRBV4-3; CDR3aa: CASSQDVAGSSYEQYF; CDR3nt: TGCGCCAGCAGCCAAGATGTGGCGGGTAGCTCCTACGAGCAGTACTTC
abundance: many; j_gene: TRBJ1-1; d_gene: -; v_gene: TRBV4-3; CDR3aa: CASSQDAVTLSGAFF; CDR3nt: TGCGCCAGCAGCCAAGATGCCGTGACCCTCTCCGGAGCTTTCTTT
abundance: -; j_gene: TRBJ1-1; d_gene: -; v_gene: TRBV7-9; CDR3aa: CASSYAPGEAFF; CDR3nt: TGTGCCAGCAGCTACGCTCCAGGGGAAGCTTTCTTT
abundance: many; j_gene: TRBJ2-7; d_gene: -; v_gene: TRBV12-3/TRBV12-4; CDR3aa: CASSLQEDRSYEQYF; CDR3nt: TGTGCCAGCAGTTTACAGGAGGACCGCTCCTACGAGCAGTACTTC
abundance: few; j_gene: TRBJ1-2; d_gene: -; v_gene: TRBV4-1; CDR3aa: CASSQDAGTNYGYTF; CDR3nt: TGCGCCAGCAGCCAAGATGCGGGAACTAACTATGGCTACACCTTC
abundance: few; j_gene: TRBJ1-1; d_gene: TRBD1; v_gene: TRBV6-1; CDR3aa: CASSDKTGGYLNTEAFF; CDR3nt: TGTGCCAGCAGTGACAAGACAGGGGGCTACTTGAACACTGAAGCTTTCTTT